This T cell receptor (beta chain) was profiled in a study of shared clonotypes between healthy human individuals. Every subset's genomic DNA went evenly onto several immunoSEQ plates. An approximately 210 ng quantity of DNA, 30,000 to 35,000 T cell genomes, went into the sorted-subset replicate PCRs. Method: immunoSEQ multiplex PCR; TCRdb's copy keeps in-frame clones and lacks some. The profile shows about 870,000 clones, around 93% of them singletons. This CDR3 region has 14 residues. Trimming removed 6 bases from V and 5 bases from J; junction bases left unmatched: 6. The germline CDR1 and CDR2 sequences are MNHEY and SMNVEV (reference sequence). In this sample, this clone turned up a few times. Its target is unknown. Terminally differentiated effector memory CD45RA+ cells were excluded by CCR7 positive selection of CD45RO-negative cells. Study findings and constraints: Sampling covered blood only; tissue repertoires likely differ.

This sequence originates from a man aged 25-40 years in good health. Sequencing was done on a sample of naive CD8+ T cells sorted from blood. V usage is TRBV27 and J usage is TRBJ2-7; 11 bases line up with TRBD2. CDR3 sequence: CASRASGRNHEQYF. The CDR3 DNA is TGTGCCAGCAGGGCTAGCGGGAGGAACCACGAGCAGTACTTC.